The entry below describes one TCR beta chain. The antigen is unknown. Deletions cut 6 bases from V and 3 bases from J, with 15 bases between. The germline V gene encodes CDR1 LNHDA and CDR2 SQIVND (reference sequence). The CDR3 contains 15 residues. The primer mix had 60 Vbeta and 13 Jbeta primers. Sequenced by immunoSEQ multiplex PCR; TCRdb stores in-frame clones only, minus some. The sample shows tens of thousands of clones, 83% of them seen only once. The data were taken from a study of cytomegalovirus exposure and HLA in healthy donors. Study results and limitations: Presence/absence analyses rested on an assumption that sequencing depth was roughly uniform across donors.

Sequenced: PBMCs. The chain couples TRBV19 to TRBJ1-5; D is unclear. The receptor was isolated from a human donor in good health. The CDR3 sequence: CASRNYGESNQPQHF. The CDR3, as DNA: TGTGCCAGTAGGAACTACGGGGAATCCAATCAGCCCCAGCATTTT.